The clone carrying this TCR beta chain was observed many times. What it recognizes is unknown. This entry comes from a study of T cells in Graves' hyperthyroidism and ophthalmopathy. Study-wide results and limits: Most thyroid clonotypes expanded above 0.001 appeared in blood too. Separating ophthalmopathy from stable hyperthyroidism was achieved by a 13 V-J model.

RNA transcripts yielded amplified TCR beta CDR3 regions. Primed by the HTBI set, a first-round RT-PCR was run on the TCR CDR3. TCRdb reanalysed the multiplex PCR reads using MiXCR and keeps one entry per CDR3 protein. The sample shows 450,000 to 700,000 distinct CDR3 sequences, about 43% of them seen only once. A patient was excluded if there was uncontrolled infection, other autoimmune disease, pregnancy or lactation. The V gene lost 10 bases and the J gene lost 0 bases, with 7 bases spanning the gap. The CDR3 spans 12 residues. CDR1 is MNHEY, CDR2 SVGAGI, per germline. The rearrangement joins TRBV6-5 to TRBJ1-3; D is undetermined. The receptor was derived from a woman between 18 and 29 years old with Graves' hyperthyroidism. The sequenced sample consisted of peripheral blood or thyroid tissue (not recorded which). The CDR3 region has the DNA TGTGCCACCTCAGGCTCTGGAAACACCATATATTTT. Translating gives CATSGSGNTIYF.